This T cell receptor (beta chain) emerged from a study of blood T cell repertoires in COVID-19. About the study: There were acute and convalescent COVID-19 samples, and they came from the United States, Italy and Spain. T cells, B-cell-depleted T cells, or PBMCs provided the cDNA or gDNA that served as material.

In the source study's methods: Quantification of nucleated cells was approximated via reference gene primer amplification. Produced via immunoSEQ multiplex PCR; TCRdb's table is partial and in-frame only. V and J calls and clone size are as listed in that table; D and trimming were resolved from the DNA. The sample includes about 86,000 clones, around 85% of them seen just once. This clone was seen a handful of times. Trimming took 6 bases from V and 4 from J; bases not matched to a gene: 3. Germline V CDR1 and CDR2: SNHLY, FYNNEI. The CDR3 extends over 13 amino acids. This clonotype was obtained from a man in his fifties with acute or convalescent COVID-19. What was sequenced was peripheral blood. This chain links TRBV2 with TRBJ1-5; 7 bases line up with TRBD1. The CDR3 here is CASRDRRNQPQHF. The DNA for the CDR3 is TGTGCCAGCAGGGACAGGCGGAATCAGCCCCAGCATTTT.